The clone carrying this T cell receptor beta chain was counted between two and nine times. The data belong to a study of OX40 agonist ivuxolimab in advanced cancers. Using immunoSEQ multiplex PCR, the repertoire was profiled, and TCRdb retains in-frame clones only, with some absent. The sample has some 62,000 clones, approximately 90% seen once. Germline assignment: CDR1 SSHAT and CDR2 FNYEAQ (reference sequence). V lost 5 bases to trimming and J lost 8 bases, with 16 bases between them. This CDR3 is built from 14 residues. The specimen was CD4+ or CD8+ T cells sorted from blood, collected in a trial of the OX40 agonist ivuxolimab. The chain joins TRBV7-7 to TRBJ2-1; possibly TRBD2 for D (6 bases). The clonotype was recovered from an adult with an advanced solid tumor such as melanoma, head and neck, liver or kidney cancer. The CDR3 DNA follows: TGTGCCAGCAGCCCACTCGGGGGTTCCGATGAGCAGTTCTTC. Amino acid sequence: CASSPLGGSDEQFF.